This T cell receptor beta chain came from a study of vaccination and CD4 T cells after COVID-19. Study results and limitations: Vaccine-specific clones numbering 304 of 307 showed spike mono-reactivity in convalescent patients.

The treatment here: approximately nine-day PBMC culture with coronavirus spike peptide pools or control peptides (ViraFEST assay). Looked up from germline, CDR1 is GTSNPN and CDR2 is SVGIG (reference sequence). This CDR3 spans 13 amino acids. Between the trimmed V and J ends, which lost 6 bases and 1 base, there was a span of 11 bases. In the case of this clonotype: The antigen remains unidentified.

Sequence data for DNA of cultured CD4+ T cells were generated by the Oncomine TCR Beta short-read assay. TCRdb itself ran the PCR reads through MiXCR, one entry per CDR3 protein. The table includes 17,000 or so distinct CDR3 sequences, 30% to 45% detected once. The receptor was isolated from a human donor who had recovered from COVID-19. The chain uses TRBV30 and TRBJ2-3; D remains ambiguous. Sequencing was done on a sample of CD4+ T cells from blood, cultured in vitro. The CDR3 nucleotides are TGTGCCTGCCGACCCCAGGGCACAGATACGCAGTATTTT. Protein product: CACRPQGTDTQYF. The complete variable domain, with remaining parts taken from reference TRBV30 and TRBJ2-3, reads SQTIHQWPATLVQPVGSPLSLECTVEGTSNPNLYWYRQAAGRGLQLLFYSVGIGQISSEVPQNLSASRPQDRQFILSSKKLLLSDSGFYLCACRPQGTDTQYFGPGTRLTVL.